This T cell receptor beta chain was sequenced during a study of T cell changes during pregnancy in multiple sclerosis. The ends were cut back, 2 bases at V and 2 bases at J, with 14 bases in the middle. The CDR3 extends over 16 amino acids. Germline CDR1 reads LNHNV; CDR2 reads YYDKDF (reference sequence). Repertoires were generated with immunoSEQ multiplex PCR, while TCRdb's copy carries only in-frame clones and drops some. The data contain approximately 90,000 clones, 91% of them singletons. The clonotype was recovered from a female donor in good health, enrolled as a control in a pregnancy study. The rearrangement links TRBV15 to TRBJ2-3; D might be TRBD1 (5 bases). The material was peripheral blood, obtained after pregnancy. Here the CDR3 DNA reads TGTGCCACCAGCAGAATCCATGGGGCGCTCACAGATACGCAGTATTTT. Translating gives CATSRIHGALTDTQYF.